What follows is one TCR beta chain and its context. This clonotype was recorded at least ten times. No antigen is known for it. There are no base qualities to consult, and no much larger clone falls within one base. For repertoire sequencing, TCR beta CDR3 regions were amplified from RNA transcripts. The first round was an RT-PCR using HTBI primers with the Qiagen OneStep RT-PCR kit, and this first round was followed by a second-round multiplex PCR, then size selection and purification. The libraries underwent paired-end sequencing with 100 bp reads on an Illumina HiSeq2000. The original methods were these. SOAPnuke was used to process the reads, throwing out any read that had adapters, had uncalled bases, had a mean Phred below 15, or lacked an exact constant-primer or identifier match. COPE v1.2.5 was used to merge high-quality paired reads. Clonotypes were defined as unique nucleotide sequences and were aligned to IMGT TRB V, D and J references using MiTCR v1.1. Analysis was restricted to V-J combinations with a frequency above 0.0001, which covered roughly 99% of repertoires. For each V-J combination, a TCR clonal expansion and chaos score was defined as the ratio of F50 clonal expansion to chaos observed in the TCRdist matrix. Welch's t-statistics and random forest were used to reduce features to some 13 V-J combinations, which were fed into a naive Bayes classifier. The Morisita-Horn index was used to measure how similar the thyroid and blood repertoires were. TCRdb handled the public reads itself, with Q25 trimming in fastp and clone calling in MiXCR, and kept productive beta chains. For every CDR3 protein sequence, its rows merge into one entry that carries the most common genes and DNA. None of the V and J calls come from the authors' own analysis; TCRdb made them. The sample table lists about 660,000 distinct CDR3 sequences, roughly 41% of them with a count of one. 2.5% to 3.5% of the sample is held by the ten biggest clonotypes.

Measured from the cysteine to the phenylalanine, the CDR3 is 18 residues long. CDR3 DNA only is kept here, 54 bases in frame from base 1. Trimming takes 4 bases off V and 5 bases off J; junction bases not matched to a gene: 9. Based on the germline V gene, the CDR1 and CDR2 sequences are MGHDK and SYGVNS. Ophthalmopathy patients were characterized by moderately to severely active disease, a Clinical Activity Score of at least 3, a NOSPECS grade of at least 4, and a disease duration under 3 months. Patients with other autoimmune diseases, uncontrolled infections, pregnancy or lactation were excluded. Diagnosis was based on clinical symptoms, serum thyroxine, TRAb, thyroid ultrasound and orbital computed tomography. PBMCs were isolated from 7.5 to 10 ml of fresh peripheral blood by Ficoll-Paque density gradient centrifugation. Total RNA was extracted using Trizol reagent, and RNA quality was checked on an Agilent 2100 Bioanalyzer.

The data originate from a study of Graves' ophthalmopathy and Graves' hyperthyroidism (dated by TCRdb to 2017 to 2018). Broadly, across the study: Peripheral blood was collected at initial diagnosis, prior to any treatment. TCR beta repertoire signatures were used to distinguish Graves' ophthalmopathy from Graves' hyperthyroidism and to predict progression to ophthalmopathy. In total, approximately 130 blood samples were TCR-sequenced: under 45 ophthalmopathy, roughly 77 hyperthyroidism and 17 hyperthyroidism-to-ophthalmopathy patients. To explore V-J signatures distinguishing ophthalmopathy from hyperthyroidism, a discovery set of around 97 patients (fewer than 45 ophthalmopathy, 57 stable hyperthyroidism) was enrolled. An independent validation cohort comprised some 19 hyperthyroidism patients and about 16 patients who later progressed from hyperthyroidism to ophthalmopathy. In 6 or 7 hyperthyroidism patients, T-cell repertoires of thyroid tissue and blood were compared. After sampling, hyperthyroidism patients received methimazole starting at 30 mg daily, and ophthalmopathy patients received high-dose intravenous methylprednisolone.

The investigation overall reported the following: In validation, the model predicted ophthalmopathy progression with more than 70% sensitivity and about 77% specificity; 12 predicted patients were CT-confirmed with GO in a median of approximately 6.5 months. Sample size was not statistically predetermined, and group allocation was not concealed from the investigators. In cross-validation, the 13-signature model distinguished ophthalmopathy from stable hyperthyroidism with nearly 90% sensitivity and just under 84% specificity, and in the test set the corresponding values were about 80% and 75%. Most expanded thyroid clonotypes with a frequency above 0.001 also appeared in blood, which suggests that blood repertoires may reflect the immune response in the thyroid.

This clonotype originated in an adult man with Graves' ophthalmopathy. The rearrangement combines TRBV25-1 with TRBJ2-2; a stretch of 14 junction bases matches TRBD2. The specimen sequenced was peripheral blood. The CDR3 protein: CASSANPGLAGDTGELFF. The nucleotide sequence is TGTGCCAGCAGTGCCAACCCGGGACTAGCGGGAGATACCGGGGAGCTGTTTTTT.